These T cell receptor beta chains were read from a single sample in a study of OX40 agonist ivuxolimab in advanced cancers. Repertoires were generated with immunoSEQ multiplex PCR, while TCRdb's copy carries only in-frame clones and drops some. The profile shows about 25,000 clones, around 86% of them singletons. The sample consisted of CD4+ or CD8+ T cells sorted from blood, taken in a trial of the OX40 agonist ivuxolimab. These receptors all come from an adult with an advanced solid tumor such as melanoma, head and neck, liver or kidney cancer. Each CDR3 is given with its conserved first and last residue. D genes are given only for firm matches. Clone size is stated in some rows and not others, as once, few, many or a class when expanded.

V	size	length	D	J	CDR3	DNA
TRBV19	NA	14	NA	TRBJ2-7	CASSIVSSSYEQYF	TGTGCCAGTAGTATAGTGTCAAGCTCCTACGAGCAGTACTTC
TRBV11-1	few	15	TRBD2	TRBJ2-1	CASSSTGLALDEQFF	TGTGCCAGCAGCTCTACGGGACTAGCCTTGGATGAGCAGTTCTTC
TRBV7-6	NA	13	NA	TRBJ1-1	CASSTRGGTEAFF	TGTGCCAGCAGCACGCGGGGGGGAACTGAAGCTTTCTTT
TRBV5-1	NA	13	NA	TRBJ2-7	CASSLPEPYEQYF	TGCGCCAGCAGCTTGCCAGAGCCCTACGAGCAGTACTTC
TRBV6-6	NA	12	NA	TRBJ1-1	CASSQGMSEAFF	TGTGCCAGCAGCCAGGGAATGTCTGAAGCTTTCTTT
TRBV18	medium-sized	16	TRBD1	TRBJ1-1	CASSPGQLVMNTEAFF	TGTGCCAGCTCACCGGGACAGCTAGTCATGAACACTGAAGCTTTCTTT
TRBV7-9	NA	18	NA	TRBJ1-2	CASSSGQPGAVSNYGYTF	TGTGCCAGCAGCTCTGGTCAACCGGGAGCCGTTTCTAACTATGGCTACACCTTC
TRBV4-1	NA	17	NA	TRBJ2-7	CASSQDPPDTTGGEQYF	TGCGCCAGCAGCCAAGATCCCCCTGACACCACCGGGGGAGAGCAGTACTTC
TRBV5-4	NA	13	NA	TRBJ2-1	CASSYKPYNEQFF	TGTGCCAGCAGCTATAAGCCCTACAATGAGCAGTTCTTC
TRBV9	NA	14	NA	TRBJ2-1	CASSPRTPGDEQFF	TGTGCCAGCAGCCCCAGGACCCCTGGTGATGAGCAGTTCTTC
TRBV9	NA	14	NA	TRBJ2-7	CASSVGGTDYEQYF	TGTGCCAGCAGCGTAGGAGGAACAGACTACGAGCAGTACTTC
TRBV5-6	NA	16	NA	TRBJ2-1	CASSLMYGPLGNEQFF	TGTGCCAGCAGCTTGATGTACGGGCCCTTGGGGAATGAGCAGTTCTTC
TRBV30	NA	11	NA	TRBJ1-1	CAWSLGAGAFF	TGTGCCTGGAGTTTAGGGGCCGGGGCTTTCTTT
TRBV6-5	once	15	NA	TRBJ2-2	CASSPGTVNTGELFF	TGTGCCAGCAGCCCCGGGACGGTGAACACCGGGGAGCTGTTTTTT
TRBV6-1	few	14	TRBD1	TRBJ1-4	CASSEGRGNEKLFF	TGTGCCAGCAGTGAGGGCAGGGGGAATGAAAAACTGTTTTTT
TRBV10-2	NA	15	TRBD2	TRBJ2-7	CASSLSGSLSHEQYF	TGCGCCAGCAGTCTGAGCGGGAGCCTAAGCCACGAGCAGTACTTC
TRBV11-2	NA	17	NA	TRBJ2-7	CASSLDRSVDFPYEQYF	TGTGCCAGCAGCTTAGATCGGAGTGTGGACTTTCCCTACGAGCAGTACTTC
TRBV28	NA	14	NA	TRBJ1-1	CASSYRGLNTEAFF	TGTGCCAGCAGTTATCGGGGGTTGAACACTGAAGCTTTCTTT
TRBV4-1	NA	16	NA	TRBJ2-2	CASSPFLTENTGELFF	TGCGCCAGCAGCCCTTTTTTGACGGAGAACACCGGGGAGCTGTTTTTT
TRBV4-1	NA	17	NA	TRBJ1-3	CASSQVGGGLSGNTIYF	TGCGCCAGCAGCCAAGTCGGCGGGGGGCTCTCTGGAAACACCATATATTTT
TRBV27	NA	11	NA	TRBJ2-7	CASSLGHEQYF	TGTGCCAGCAGTTTAGGCCACGAGCAGTACTTC
TRBV5-4	NA	15	NA	TRBJ2-1	CASSFRDYGGNEQFF	TGTGCCAGCAGCTTCCGAGACTACGGAGGCAATGAGCAGTTCTTC
TRBV7-9	NA	13	TRBD2	TRBJ2-7	CASGSGQTYEQYF	TGTGCCAGCGGTAGCGGGCAAACCTACGAGCAGTACTTC
TRBV7-9	NA	16	NA	TRBJ2-2	CASSLFLVLDSGELFF	TGTGCCAGCAGCCTCTTTTTGGTTCTAGACTCCGGGGAGCTGTTTTTT
TRBV6-5	NA	12	NA	TRBJ1-1	CASRFMNTEAFF	TGTGCCAGCAGATTTATGAACACTGAAGCTTTCTTT
TRBV2	NA	13	NA	TRBJ2-7	CASSEGQGNEQYF	TGTGCCAGCAGTGAAGGTCAGGGCAACGAGCAGTACTTC
TRBV5-6	NA	14	NA	TRBJ1-3	CASSPDTSGNTIYF	TGTGCCAGCAGCCCCGACACCTCTGGAAACACCATATATTTT
TRBV5-4	NA	13	NA	TRBJ1-1	CASGSELNTEAFF	TGTGCCAGCGGATCGGAATTAAACACTGAAGCTTTCTTT
TRBV28	NA	15	TRBD2	TRBJ2-7	CASRGLADLSYEQYF	TGTGCCAGCAGGGGACTAGCGGATCTCTCCTACGAGCAGTACTTC
TRBV9	NA	17	TRBD2	TRBJ2-2	CASSVPGLAGNTGELFF	TGTGCCAGCAGCGTCCCGGGACTAGCGGGGAACACCGGGGAGCTGTTTTTT
TRBV9	NA	14	NA	TRBJ1-1	CASSVGDGNTEAFF	TGTGCCAGCAGCGTAGGGGACGGGAACACTGAAGCTTTCTTT
TRBV6-5	NA	15	TRBD1	TRBJ2-7	CASSYYAGQGYEQYF	TGTGCCAGCAGTTACTACGCAGGACAGGGGTACGAGCAGTACTTC
TRBV7-9	NA	17	TRBD2	TRBJ2-3	CASSSGELAGSTDTQYF	TGTGCCAGCAGCTCAGGAGAACTAGCGGGAAGCACAGATACGCAGTATTTT
TRBV19	NA	14	TRBD1	TRBJ1-3	CASSITDRKNTIYF	TGTGCCAGTAGTATCACGGACAGGAAAAACACCATATATTTT
TRBV10-2	NA	13	NA	TRBJ1-2	CASSEFEGNGYTF	TGCGCCAGCAGTGAGTTTGAGGGCAATGGCTACACCTTC
TRBV29-1	few	15	NA	TRBJ2-2	CSVDLGTSNTGELFF	TGCAGCGTTGATCTAGGGACATCGAACACCGGGGAGCTGTTTTTT
TRBV19	NA	15	NA	TRBJ2-1	CASTPGVSSYNEQFF	TGTGCCAGTACCCCTGGTGTTTCTTCCTACAATGAGCAGTTCTTC
TRBV30	NA	18	NA	TRBJ1-3	CAWSVAVLPFSSGNTIYF	TGTGCCTGGAGTGTAGCGGTTTTGCCGTTCTCCTCTGGAAACACCATATATTTT
TRBV30	NA	16	TRBD2	TRBJ2-3	CAWSSGLAGVSDTQYF	TGTGCCTGGAGCTCGGGACTAGCGGGAGTATCAGATACGCAGTATTTT
TRBV28	NA	15	NA	TRBJ2-3	CASSGLKRRTDTQYF	TGTGCCAGCAGTGGCCTAAAGCGGCGCACAGATACGCAGTATTTT
TRBV5-4	once	14	TRBD2	TRBJ2-1	CASTGDYLGNEQFF	TGTGCCAGCACTGGGGACTATCTCGGCAATGAGCAGTTCTTC
TRBV7-9	NA	16	NA	TRBJ1-1	CASSPQEMGVNTEAFF	TGTGCCAGCAGCCCCCAGGAGATGGGGGTGAACACTGAAGCTTTCTTT
TRBV9	NA	14	NA	TRBJ2-7	CASSADGTPYEQYF	TGTGCCAGCAGCGCCGACGGTACTCCCTACGAGCAGTACTTC
TRBV6-5	NA	12	TRBD1	TRBJ1-1	CAISVGTDEAFF	TGTGCCATCAGTGTGGGGACAGATGAAGCTTTCTTT
TRBV6-5	NA	15	TRBD1	TRBJ1-3	CASRPTGGTGNTIYF	TGTGCCAGCAGACCGACAGGGGGAACTGGAAACACCATATATTTT
TRBV9	NA	14	TRBD1	TRBJ1-2	CASSPDRVNYGYTF	TGTGCCAGCAGCCCCGACAGGGTGAACTATGGCTACACCTTC
TRBV9	once	15	NA	TRBJ2-1	CASSVGSSPYNEQFF	TGTGCCAGCAGCGTAGGTTCCTCGCCCTACAATGAGCAGTTCTTC
TRBV19	NA	14	NA	TRBJ2-7	CASSLGTPAYEQYF	TGTGCCAGTAGTCTGGGGACGCCGGCCTACGAGCAGTACTTC
TRBV9	NA	15	TRBD1	TRBJ1-3	CASSVEQGATNTIYF	TGTGCCAGCAGCGTAGAACAGGGGGCTACGAACACCATATATTTT
TRBV27	NA	15	TRBD1	TRBJ2-7	CASSLSGGQGYEQYF	TGTGCCAGCAGTTTATCGGGGGGACAGGGGTACGAGCAGTACTTC
TRBV10-1	NA	15	TRBD2	TRBJ2-1	CASSNSGGSYNEQFF	TGCGCCAGCAGTAACAGCGGGGGATCCTACAATGAGCAGTTCTTC
TRBV19	NA	14	TRBD2	TRBJ2-1	CASSIGTSLYEQFF	TGTGCCAGTAGTATAGGGACTAGCCTTTATGAGCAGTTCTTC
TRBV7-8	NA	16	TRBD1	TRBJ1-2	CASSLTGTGLLYGYTF	TGTGCCAGCAGCTTAACAGGGACAGGGCTTCTCTATGGCTACACCTTC
TRBV19	NA	13	TRBD1	TRBJ1-2	CASSRTGNYGYTF	TGTGCCAGTTCCCGGACAGGGAACTATGGCTACACCTTC
TRBV5-6	NA	13	NA	TRBJ2-7	CASSPTAFYEQYF	TGTGCCAGCAGCCCTACAGCATTCTACGAGCAGTACTTC
TRBV7-8	few	13	NA	TRBJ1-2	CASSLGPDYGYTF	TGTGCCAGCAGCTTAGGGCCAGACTATGGCTACACCTTC
TRBV27	NA	12	NA	TRBJ2-3	CASSYYTDTQYF	TGTGCCAGCAGTTACTACACAGATACGCAGTATTTT
TRBV4-1	NA	15	NA	TRBJ2-2	CASSPSQGLGGELFF	TGCGCCAGCAGCCCAAGTCAGGGCCTCGGCGGGGAGCTGTTTTTT
TRBV6-5	NA	14	TRBD1	TRBJ1-2	CARNGDRENYGYTF	TGTGCCCGAAACGGGGACAGGGAAAACTATGGCTACACCTTC